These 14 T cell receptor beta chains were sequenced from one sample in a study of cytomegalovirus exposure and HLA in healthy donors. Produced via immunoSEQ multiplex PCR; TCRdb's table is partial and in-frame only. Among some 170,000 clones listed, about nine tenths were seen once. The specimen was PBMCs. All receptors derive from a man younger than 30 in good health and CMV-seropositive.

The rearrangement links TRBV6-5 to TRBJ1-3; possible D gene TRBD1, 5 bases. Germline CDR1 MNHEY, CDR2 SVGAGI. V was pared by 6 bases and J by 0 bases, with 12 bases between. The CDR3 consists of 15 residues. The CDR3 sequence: CASSRGTDSGNTIYF. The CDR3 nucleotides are TGTGCCAGCAGCCGCGGGACTGACTCTGGAAACACCATATATTTT.

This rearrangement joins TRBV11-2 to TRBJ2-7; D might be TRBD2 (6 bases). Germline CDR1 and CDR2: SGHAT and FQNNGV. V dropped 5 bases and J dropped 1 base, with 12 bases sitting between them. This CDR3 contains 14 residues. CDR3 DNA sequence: TGTGCCAGCAGCCCCGGGACTTATTCCTACGAGCAGTACTTC. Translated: CASSPGTYSYEQYF.

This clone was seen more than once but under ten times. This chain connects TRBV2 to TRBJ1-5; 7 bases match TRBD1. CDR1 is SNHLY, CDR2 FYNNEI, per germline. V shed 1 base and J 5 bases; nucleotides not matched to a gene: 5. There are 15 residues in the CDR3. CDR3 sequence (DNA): TGTGCCAGCAGTGAAGGCACAGGGGAAGATCAGCCCCAGCATTTT. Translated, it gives CASSEGTGEDQPQHF.

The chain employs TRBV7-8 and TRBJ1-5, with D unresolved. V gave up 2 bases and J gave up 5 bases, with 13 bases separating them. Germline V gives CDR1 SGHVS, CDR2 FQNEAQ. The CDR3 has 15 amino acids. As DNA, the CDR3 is TGTGCCAGCAGCTTACGGCCAGGAACTTATCAGCCCCAGCATTTT. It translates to CASSLRPGTYQPQHF.

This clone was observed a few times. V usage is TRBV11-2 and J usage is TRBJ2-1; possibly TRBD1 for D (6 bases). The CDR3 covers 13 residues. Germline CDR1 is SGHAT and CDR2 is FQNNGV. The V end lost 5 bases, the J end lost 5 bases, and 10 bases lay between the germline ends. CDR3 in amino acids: CASSQGLDNEQFF. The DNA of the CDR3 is TGTGCCAGCAGCCAGGGGTTGGACAATGAGCAGTTCTTC.

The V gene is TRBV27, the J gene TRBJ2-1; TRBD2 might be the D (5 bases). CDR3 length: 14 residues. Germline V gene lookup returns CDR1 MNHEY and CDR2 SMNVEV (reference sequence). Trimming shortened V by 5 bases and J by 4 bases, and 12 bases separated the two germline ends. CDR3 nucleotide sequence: TGTGCCAGCAGTACAGAGGGATCATACAATGAGCAGTTCTTC. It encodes CASSTEGSYNEQFF.

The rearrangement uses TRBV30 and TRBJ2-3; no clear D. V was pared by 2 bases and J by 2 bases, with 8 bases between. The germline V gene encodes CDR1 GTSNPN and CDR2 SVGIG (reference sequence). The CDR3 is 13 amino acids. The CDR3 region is CAWSLLHTDTQYF. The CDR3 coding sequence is TGTGCCTGGAGTCTACTACACACAGATACGCAGTATTTT.

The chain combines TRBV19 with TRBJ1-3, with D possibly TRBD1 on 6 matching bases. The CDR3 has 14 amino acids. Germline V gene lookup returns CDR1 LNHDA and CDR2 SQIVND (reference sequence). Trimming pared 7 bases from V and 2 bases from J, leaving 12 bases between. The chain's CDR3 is CASTMTGAGNTIYF. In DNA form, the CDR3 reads TGTGCCAGTACCATGACAGGTGCTGGAAACACCATATATTTT.

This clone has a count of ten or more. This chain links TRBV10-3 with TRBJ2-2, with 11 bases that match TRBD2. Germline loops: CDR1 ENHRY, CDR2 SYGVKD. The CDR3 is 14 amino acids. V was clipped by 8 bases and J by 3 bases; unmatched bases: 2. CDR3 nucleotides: TGTGCCATCTCGGGACTAGCGGACACCGGGGAGCTGTTTTTT. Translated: CAISGLADTGELFF.

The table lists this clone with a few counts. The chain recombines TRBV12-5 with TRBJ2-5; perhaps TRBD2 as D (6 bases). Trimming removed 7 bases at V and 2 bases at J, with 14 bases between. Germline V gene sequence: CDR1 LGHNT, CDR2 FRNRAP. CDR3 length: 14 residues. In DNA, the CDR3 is TGTGCTAGTGCCCCCGGAGGGGTTCAAGAGACCCAGTACTTC. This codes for CASAPGGVQETQYF.

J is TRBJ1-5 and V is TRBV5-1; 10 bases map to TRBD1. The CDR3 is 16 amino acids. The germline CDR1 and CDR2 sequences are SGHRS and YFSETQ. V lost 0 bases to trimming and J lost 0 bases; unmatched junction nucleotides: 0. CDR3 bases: TGCGCCAGCAGCTTGGGGACAGGGGGTAGCAATCAGCCCCAGCATTTT. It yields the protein CASSLGTGGSNQPQHF.

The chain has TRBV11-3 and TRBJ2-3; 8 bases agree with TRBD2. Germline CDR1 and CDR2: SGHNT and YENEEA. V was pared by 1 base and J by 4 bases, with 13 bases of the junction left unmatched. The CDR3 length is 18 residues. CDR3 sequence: CASSLGRWGTRTSDTQYF. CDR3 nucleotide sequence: TGTGCCAGCAGCTTAGGTCGTTGGGGGACTAGGACCTCAGATACGCAGTATTTT. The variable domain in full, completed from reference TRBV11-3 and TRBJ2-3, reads EAGVVQSPRYKIIEKKQPVAFWCNPISGHNTLYWYLQNLGQGPELLIRYENEEAVDDSQLPKDRFSAERLKGVDSTLKIQPAELGDSAVYLCASSLGRWGTRTSDTQYFGPGTRLTVL.

The CDR3 here is CASSLVGGGSTDTQYF. The CDR3 nucleotides are TGCGCCAGCAGCTTGGTGGGCGGGGGGTCCACAGATACGCAGTATTTT. The rearrangement links TRBV5-1 to TRBJ2-3, with 8 bases matching TRBD2. After removal of 0 bases from V and 2 bases from J, the junction contained 5 bases not matched to a gene. This CDR3 is built from 16 residues. The germline CDR1 and CDR2 sequences are SGHRS and YFSETQ.

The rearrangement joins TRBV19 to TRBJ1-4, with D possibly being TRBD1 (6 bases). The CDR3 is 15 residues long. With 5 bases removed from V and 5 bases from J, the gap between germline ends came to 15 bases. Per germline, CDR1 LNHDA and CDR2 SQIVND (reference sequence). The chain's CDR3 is CASSLNREGNEKLFF. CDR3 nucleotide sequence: TGTGCCAGTAGTCTCAACAGGGAAGGGAATGAAAAACTGTTTTTT.